Included here is one TCR beta chain sequence, with context. Time point here: newly diagnosed GD, antithyroid drugs for less than 3 months. The TCR library was made from RNA extracted from PBMCs. For TCR beta, libraries came from iRepertoire HTBI primers and Arm-PCR of CDR3 regions. TCRdb independently ran MiXCR on the multiplex PCR reads; one entry per CDR3 protein. There are some 490,000 distinct CDR3 sequences in the sample; 12% occur only once, and more than 8% lies in the top ten. This sample is drawn from a study of regulatory T cells in long-lasting Graves disease. Overall study: Graves' patients, diagnosed recently, had received antithyroid drugs under 3 months.

This CDR3 has 16 residues. Losses at the gene ends were 1 base for V and 5 bases for J; bases not matched to a gene: 6. The germline V gene has CDR1 SGHRS and CDR2 YFSETQ. The same data also contributed to another study, on T cells in Graves' hyperthyroidism and ophthalmopathy. This second report adds: Uncontrolled infections, other autoimmune diseases, pregnancy or lactation led to exclusion of patients.

The input for sequencing was peripheral blood mononuclear cells (PBMCs), taken at new diagnosis, from a patient treated with antithyroid drugs. The chain has TRBV5-1 and TRBJ2-2; 9 nucleotides align to TRBD1. This TCR was recovered from a woman aged 25 to 39 with Graves disease. Written as DNA, the CDR3 is TGCGCCAGCAGCTTGTCAACAGGGGGCCGGACCGGGGAGCTGTTTTTT. This sequence encodes CASSLSTGGRTGELFF.